These 8 T cell receptor beta chains share one sample of origin, sequenced in a study of human T cells and chemical hapten exposure. The time point is: patch test 1, 2 weeks after DPC sensitization. The treatment denotes: therapeutic diphenylcyclopropenone sensitization with weekly scalp DPC. One entry per CDR3 protein, called by TCRdb with MiXCR from the RACE reads. This table holds some 83,000 distinct CDR3 sequences, around 10% found once. The source was whole blood, collected in connection with sensitization to the hapten diphenylcyclopropenone (DPC). Receptors originate from a woman aged 50 to 65 with alopecia areata. Some clones in this sample may be carry-over from other donors' samples.

This clonotype was detected ten times or more. The chain links TRBV2 to TRBJ2-2, with 7 nucleotides matching TRBD1. Germline-derived CDR1 and CDR2 are SNHLY and FYNNEI. There are 14 residues in the CDR3. V lost 6 bases and J lost 4; bases outside the gene matches: 5. The CDR3 spells CASSWDSLTGELFF. The DNA of the CDR3 is TGTGCCAGCAGCTGGGACAGTCTCACCGGGGAGCTGTTTTTT.

This clonotype was counted many times. The genes are TRBV19 and TRBJ1-6; D gene uncertain. The CDR3 covers 16 residues. The V end lost 7 bases, the J end lost 10 bases, and 23 bases lay between the germline ends. CDR1 is LNHDA and CDR2 is SQIVND in the germline V gene (reference sequence). The CDR3 nucleotides read TGTGCCAGTACCCCAGACGCGGGCCCGGCTCGCTCACCCCTCCACTTT. The encoded protein is CASTPDAGPARSPLHF.

In its sample, this clonotype was seen many times. V gene TRBV28 combines with J gene TRBJ2-7, with D unresolved. V was shortened by 8 bases and J by 0 bases, with 8 bases between the two germline ends. Germline loops: CDR1 MDHEN, CDR2 SYDVKM. The CDR3 extends over 12 amino acids. The CDR3 spells CASSSGSYEQYF. The CDR3 DNA sequence: TGTGCCAGCTCCTCGGGCTCCTACGAGCAGTACTTC. The variable domain in full, completed from reference TRBV28 and TRBJ2-7, reads DVKVTQSSRYLVKRTGEKVFLECVQDMDHENMFWYRQDPGLGLRLIYFSYDVKMKEKGDIPEGYSVSREKKERFSLILESASTNQTSMYLCASSSGSYEQYFGPGTRLTVT.

This clonotype turned up a few times. This chain uses TRBV7-9 with TRBJ2-2; TRBD1 matches 7 bases. The trim removed 3 bases at V and 0 bases at J, leaving 1 base unmatched. CDR1 is SEHNR, CDR2 FQNEAQ, per germline (reference sequence). The CDR3 contains 15 residues. CDR3: CASSLTGSNTGELFF. In DNA form, the CDR3 reads TGTGCCAGCAGCTTGACAGGGTCGAACACCGGGGAGCTGTTTTTT. Drawing the rest from reference TRBV7-9 and TRBJ2-2, the complete variable domain is DTGVSQNPRHKITKRGQNVTFRCDPISEHNRLYWYRQTLGQGPEFLTYFQNEAQLEKSRLLSDRFSAERPKGSFSTLEIQRTEQGDSAMYLCASSLTGSNTGELFFGEGSRLTVL.

In its sample, this clonotype was seen a few times. The gene calls are TRBV5-5 and TRBJ2-7, with D tentatively TRBD1 (6 bases). Trimming removed 1 base at V and 2 bases at J, with 13 bases between. Germline values: CDR1 SGHKS, CDR2 YYEKEE (reference sequence). CDR3 length: 15 residues. CDR3 sequence reads: CASSLTDNRAYEQYF. CDR3 sequence (DNA): TGTGCCAGCAGCTTGACGGACAACAGGGCCTACGAGCAGTACTTC. Variable domain in full (rest from reference TRBV5-5 and TRBJ2-7): DAGVTQSPTHLIKTRGQQVTLRCSPISGHKSVSWYQQVLGQGPQFIFQYYEKEERGRGNFPDRFSARQFPNYSSELNVNALLLGDSALYLCASSLTDNRAYEQYFGPGTRLTVT.

This clonotype was seen repeatedly, ten times or more. This chain uses TRBV4-1 with TRBJ1-5; D not certain. The CDR3 is made up of 14 amino acids. The germline V gene encodes CDR1 MGHRA and CDR2 YSYEKL. Trimming took 0 bases from V and 9 from J, leaving 12 bases between them. Here the CDR3 reads CASSQDYDSSPQHF. The CDR3 region has the DNA TGCGCCAGCAGCCAAGATTACGACTCTTCGCCCCAGCATTTT.

For the CDR3, the DNA is TGTGCCAGCAAAGAGGTGCTTATGACTGAAGCTTTCTTT. It encodes CASKEVLMTEAFF. The chain uses TRBV6-2 or TRBV6-3 and TRBJ1-1, with D unclear. Germline V gene sequence: CDR1 MNHEY, CDR2 SVGEGT. V was clipped by 7 bases and J by 5 bases, with 14 bases between them. CDR3 length: 13 amino acids.

This sequence joins TRBV7-2 and TRBJ2-3; D is possibly TRBD1 (7 bases). Between the trimmed V and J ends, which lost 5 bases and 2 bases, there was a span of 17 bases. The germline CDR1 and CDR2 sequences are SGHTA and FQGNSA. This CDR3 spans 16 amino acids. The CDR3 DNA is TGTGCCAGCAGCCCGTGGCGGGGACAGTCCACAGATACGCAGTATTTT. Translated: CASSPWRGQSTDTQYF. Based on the CDR3 plus reference TRBV7-2 and TRBJ2-3, the full variable domain is GAGVSQSPSNKVTEKGKDVELRCDPISGHTALYWYRQSLGQGLEFLIYFQGNSAPDKSGLPSDRFSAERTGGSVSTLTIQRTQQEDSAVYLCASSPWRGQSTDTQYFGPGTRLTVL.